This TCR beta chain was profiled in a study of blood T cells in healthy people across ages. Study results and caveats: Underestimates were what the diversity estimates from one million T cells were considered to be.

Together with a sample-barcoded 5' primer, a J-beta primer mix was included in a second PCR lasting about 6 to 12 cycles. TCRdb ran MiXCR on the 5' RACE reads and lists one entry per CDR3 protein. The sample consists of approximately 960,000 distinct CDR3 sequences, almost 30% of them appearing once. Notes on this clonotype: Its matching antigen is unknown.

This same sample was also taken into another study, of T cells of mothers and their children. That study reports: Biologically related mothers and children overlapped slightly more than unrelated pairs, a non-significant difference.

This sequence was found in a woman aged 40 to 50 in good health. Material for sequencing was blood.

The CDR3 protein is CASSLVSGTGETEAFF. CDR3 in DNA: TGTGCCAGCAGCTTGGTGAGTGGGACAGGGGAAACTGAAGCTTTCTTT. This rearrangement joins TRBV5-4 to TRBJ1-1, with TRBD1 matching 10 bases. Germline loops: CDR1 SGHNT, CDR2 YYREEE (reference sequence). Trimming removed 0 bases from V and 5 bases from J; junction bases left unmatched: 7. This CDR3 spans 16 amino acids. The full variable domain, in which reference TRBV5-4 and TRBJ1-1 provide the parts outside the CDR3, is ETGVTQSPTHLIKTRGQQVTLRCSSQSGHNTVSWYQQALGQGPQFIFQYYREEENGRGNFPPRFSGLQFPNYSSELNVNALELDDSALYLCASSLVSGTGETEAFFGQGTRLTVV.